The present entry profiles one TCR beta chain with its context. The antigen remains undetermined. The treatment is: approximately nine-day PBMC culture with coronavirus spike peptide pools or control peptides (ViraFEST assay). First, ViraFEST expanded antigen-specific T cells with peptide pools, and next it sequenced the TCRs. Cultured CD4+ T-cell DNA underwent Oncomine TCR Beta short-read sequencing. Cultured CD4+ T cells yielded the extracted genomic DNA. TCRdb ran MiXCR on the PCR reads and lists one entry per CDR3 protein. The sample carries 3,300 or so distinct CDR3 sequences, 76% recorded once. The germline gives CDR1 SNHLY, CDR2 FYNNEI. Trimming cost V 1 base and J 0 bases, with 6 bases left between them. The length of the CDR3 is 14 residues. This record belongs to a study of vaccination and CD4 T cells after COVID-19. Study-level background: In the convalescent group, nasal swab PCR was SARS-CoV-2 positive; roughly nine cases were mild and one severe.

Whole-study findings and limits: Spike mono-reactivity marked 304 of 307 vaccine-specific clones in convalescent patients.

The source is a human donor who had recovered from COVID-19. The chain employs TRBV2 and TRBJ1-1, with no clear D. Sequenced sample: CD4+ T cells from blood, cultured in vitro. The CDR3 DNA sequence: TGTGCCAGCAGTGAAGGCGAGATGAACACTGAAGCTTTCTTT. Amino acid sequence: CASSEGEMNTEAFF.